This T cell receptor beta chain was identified in a study of cytomegalovirus exposure and HLA in healthy donors. At the level of the study: Previous work identified 90 million to 130 million unique TCR beta sequences from 200 million or so T cells.

The PCR had 60 Vbeta and 13 Jbeta primers. The assay was immunoSEQ multiplex PCR, and TCRdb's table has in-frame clones only and misses some. Among 190,000 or so clones, 79% were seen once, and the ten largest hold 0.35% to 0.5%. V dropped 3 bases and J dropped 2; count of bases not matched to a gene: 4. Germline V lookup: CDR1 MNHEY, CDR2 SMNVEV (reference sequence). The CDR3 contains 16 residues. Turning to this clone: What it recognizes is unknown.

Whole-study results and caveats: Of the V segments, some could not be distinguished, including TRBV6-2 and TRBV6-3, and were excluded.

This receptor was identified in a male donor in good health and CMV-seropositive. The rearrangement uses TRBV27 and TRBJ1-1; 12 positions match TRBD1. Sequenced: PBMCs. The CDR3 DNA follows: TGTGCCAGCAGTTTTCGTGGGACAGGGGGCAACACTGAAGCTTTCTTT. Protein sequence: CASSFRGTGGNTEAFF.